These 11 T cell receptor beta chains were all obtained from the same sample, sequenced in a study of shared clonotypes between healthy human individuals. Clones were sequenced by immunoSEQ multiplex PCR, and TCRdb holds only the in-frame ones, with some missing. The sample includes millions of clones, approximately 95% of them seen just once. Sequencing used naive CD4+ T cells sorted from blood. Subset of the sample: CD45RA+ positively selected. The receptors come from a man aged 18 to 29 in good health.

The CDR3 nucleotides read TGTGCCAGCAGGTACCGGGACAGCGGAGAGACCCAGTACTTC. Amino acids: CASRYRDSGETQYF. The rearrangement joins TRBV2 to TRBJ2-5, with 7 positions matching TRBD1. Germline V gene sequence: CDR1 SNHLY, CDR2 FYNNEI. J was trimmed by 4 bases and V by 6 bases; bases with no gene match: 8. The CDR3 runs to 14 residues.

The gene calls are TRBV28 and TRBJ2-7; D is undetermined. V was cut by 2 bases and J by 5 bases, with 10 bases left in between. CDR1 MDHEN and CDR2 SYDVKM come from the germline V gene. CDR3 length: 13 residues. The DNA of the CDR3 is TGTGCCAGCAGTTTAATGAACCGAGACGAGCAGTACTTC. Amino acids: CASSLMNRDEQYF.

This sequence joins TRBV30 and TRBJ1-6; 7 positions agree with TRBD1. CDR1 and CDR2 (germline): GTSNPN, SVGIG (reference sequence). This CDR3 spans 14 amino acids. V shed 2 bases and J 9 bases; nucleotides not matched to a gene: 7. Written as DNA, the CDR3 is TGTGCCTGGAGTATTGGGACAGCTTCTTCACCCCTCCACTTT. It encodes CAWSIGTASSPLHF.

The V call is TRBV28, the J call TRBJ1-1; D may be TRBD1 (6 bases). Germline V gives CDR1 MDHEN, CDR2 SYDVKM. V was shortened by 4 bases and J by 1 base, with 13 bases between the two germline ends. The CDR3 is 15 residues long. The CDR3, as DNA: TGTGCCAGCAGTTCCTTAGACAGGCCGAACACTGAAGCTTTCTTT. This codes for CASSSLDRPNTEAFF.

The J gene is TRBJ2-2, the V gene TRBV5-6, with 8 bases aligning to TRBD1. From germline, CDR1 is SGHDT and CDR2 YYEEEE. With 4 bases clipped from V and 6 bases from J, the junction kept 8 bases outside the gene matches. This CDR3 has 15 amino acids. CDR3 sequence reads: CASSLGRGLAGELFF. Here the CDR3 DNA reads TGTGCCAGCAGCCTAGGCAGGGGGCTTGCCGGGGAGCTGTTTTTT.

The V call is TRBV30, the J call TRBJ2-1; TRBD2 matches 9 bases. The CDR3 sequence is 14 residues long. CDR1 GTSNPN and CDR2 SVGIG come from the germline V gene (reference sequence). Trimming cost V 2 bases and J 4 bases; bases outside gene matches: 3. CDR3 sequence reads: CAWSPLAGYNEQFF. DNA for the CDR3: TGTGCCTGGAGTCCGCTAGCGGGATACAATGAGCAGTTCTTC.

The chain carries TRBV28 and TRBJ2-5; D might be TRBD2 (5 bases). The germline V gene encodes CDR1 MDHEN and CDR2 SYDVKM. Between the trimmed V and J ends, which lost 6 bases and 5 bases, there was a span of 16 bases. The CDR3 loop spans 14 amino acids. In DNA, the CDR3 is TGTGCCAGCAGCCTACAGAGGGTCTGGGAGACCCAGTACTTC. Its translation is CASSLQRVWETQYF.

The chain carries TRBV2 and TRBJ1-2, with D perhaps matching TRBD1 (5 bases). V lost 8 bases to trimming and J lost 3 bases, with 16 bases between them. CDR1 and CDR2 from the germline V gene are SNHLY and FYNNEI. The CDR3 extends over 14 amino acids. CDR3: CASRRRDLDYGYTF. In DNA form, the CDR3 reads TGTGCCAGCCGCAGAAGGGACCTTGACTATGGCTACACCTTC.

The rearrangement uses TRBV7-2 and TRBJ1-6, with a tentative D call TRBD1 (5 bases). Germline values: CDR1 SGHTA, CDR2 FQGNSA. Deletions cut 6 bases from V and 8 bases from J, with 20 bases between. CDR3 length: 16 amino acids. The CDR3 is CASRPRALKVDSPLHF. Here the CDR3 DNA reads TGTGCCAGCAGACCCAGGGCTCTCAAGGTTGATTCACCCCTCCACTTT.

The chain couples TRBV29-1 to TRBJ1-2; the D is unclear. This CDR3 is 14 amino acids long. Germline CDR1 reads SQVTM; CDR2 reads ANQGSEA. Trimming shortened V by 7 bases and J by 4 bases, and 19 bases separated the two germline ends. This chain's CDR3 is CSDNNEGFAYGYTF. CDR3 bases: TGCAGCGATAATAATGAGGGTTTTGCCTATGGCTACACCTTC.

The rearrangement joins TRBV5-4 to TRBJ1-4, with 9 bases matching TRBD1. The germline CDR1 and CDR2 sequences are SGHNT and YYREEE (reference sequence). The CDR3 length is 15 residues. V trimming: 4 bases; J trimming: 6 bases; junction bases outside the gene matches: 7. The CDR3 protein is CASSRETGGDEKLFF. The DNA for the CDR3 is TGTGCCAGCAGCAGGGAGACAGGGGGGGATGAAAAACTGTTTTTT.